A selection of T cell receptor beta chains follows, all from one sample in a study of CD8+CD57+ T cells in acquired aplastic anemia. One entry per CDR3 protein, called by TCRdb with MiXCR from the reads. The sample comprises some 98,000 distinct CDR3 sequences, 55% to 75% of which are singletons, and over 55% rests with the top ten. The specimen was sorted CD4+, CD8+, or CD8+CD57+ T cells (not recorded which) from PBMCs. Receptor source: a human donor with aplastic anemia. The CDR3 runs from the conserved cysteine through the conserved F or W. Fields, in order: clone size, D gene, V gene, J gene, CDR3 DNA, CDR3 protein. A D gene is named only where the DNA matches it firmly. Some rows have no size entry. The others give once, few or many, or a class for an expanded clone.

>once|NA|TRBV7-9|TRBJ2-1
TGTGCCAGTAGTATATACGGGGCAGTTTACAATGAGCAGTTCTTC
CASSIYGAVYNEQFF
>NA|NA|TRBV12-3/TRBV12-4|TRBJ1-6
TGTGCCAGCAGTTTGCTTGCCTATTCACCCCTCCACTTT
CASSLLAYSPLHF
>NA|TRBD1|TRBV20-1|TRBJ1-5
TGCAGTGCCGCAAGACAGGGGCAGCCCCAGCATTTT
CSAARQGQPQHF
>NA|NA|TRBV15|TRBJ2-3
TGTGCCACCAGCAGCTCAAGGGGGGGAGATACGCAGTATTTT
CATSSSRGGDTQYF
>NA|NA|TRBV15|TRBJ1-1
TGTGCCACCAGCAGAGGCAGGGGCGGGATGAACACTGAAGCTTTCTTT
CATSRGRGGMNTEAFF
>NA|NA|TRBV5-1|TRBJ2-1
TGCGCCAGCAGCTTGCTCGTGGGAGGCGGGGAGCAGTTCTTC
CASSLLVGGGEQFF
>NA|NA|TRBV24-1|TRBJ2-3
TGTGCCACCCAAAGCAGCACAGATACGCAGTATTTT
CATQSSTDTQYF
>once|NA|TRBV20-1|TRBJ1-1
TGCAGTGCTCGACCGGGACTGCGGAACACTGAAGCTTTCTTT
CSARPGLRNTEAFF
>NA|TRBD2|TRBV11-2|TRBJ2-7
TGTGCCAGCAACTCCCCGGAGCGGGAGGGCCTATACGAGCAGTACTTC
CASNSPEREGLYEQYF
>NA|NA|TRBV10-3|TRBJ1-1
TGTGCCATCATTACGGGGCAGGGGACGAACACTGAAGCTTTCTTT
CAIITGQGTNTEAFF
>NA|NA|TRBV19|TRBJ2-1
TGTGCCAGTAGTACCACGACACTCGCAGAGCAGTTCTTC
CASSTTTLAEQFF
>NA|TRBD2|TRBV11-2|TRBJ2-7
TGTGCCAGCAGCTTAGTGGGACGGCGGGGGGAGCAGTACTTC
CASSLVGRRGEQYF
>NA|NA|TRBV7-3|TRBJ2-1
TGTGCCAGCAGCCGCCCCCCGCACAATGAGCAGTTCTTC
CASSRPPHNEQFF
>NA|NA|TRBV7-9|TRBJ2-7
TGTGCCAGCAGCCAGGGGGGGGCGACCTACGAGCAGTACTTC
CASSQGGATYEQYF
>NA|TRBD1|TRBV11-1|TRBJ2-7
TGTGCCAGCAGCCCTCAGAGATCCGGGACAGAGTCATACGAGCAGTACTTC
CASSPQRSGTESYEQYF
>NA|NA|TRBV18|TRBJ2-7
TGTGCCAGCTCACCAGGGAAGGACGAGCAGTACTTC
CASSPGKDEQYF
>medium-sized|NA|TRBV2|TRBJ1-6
TGTGCCAGCAGTGATGGGAATTCACCCCTCCACTTT
CASSDGNSPLHF
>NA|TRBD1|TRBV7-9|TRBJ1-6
TGTGCCAGCAGCGGACAGGGAGGTAATTCACCCCTCCACTTT
CASSGQGGNSPLHF
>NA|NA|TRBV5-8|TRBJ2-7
TGTGCCAGCGGGCGCTATCTAGTAAGTGGGTACGAGCAGTACTTC
CASGRYLVSGYEQYF
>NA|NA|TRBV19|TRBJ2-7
TGTGCCAGTAGGCCAACTACACAAGACGAGCAGTACTTC
CASRPTTQDEQYF